This is a list of T cell receptor beta chains from one sample in a study of cytomegalovirus exposure and HLA in healthy donors. Generated by immunoSEQ multiplex PCR, the TCRdb table keeps only in-frame clones and is missing some. The sample lists 180,000 or so clones, 76% seen once, with about 1.6% in the top ten. The specimen was PBMCs. These receptors were obtained from a man between 18 and 29 years old in good health and CMV-seronegative. The CDR3 runs from the conserved cysteine through the conserved F or W. D genes are given only for firm matches. Clone size, where shown, is once, few, many, or a class for clones that have expanded.

-	TRBV30	TRBJ1-5	-	CAWSPSNNQPQHF	TGTGCCTGGAGCCCCTCTAACAATCAGCCCCAGCATTTT
-	TRBV20-1	TRBJ1-2	-	CSATGNYGYTF	TGCAGTGCTACAGGGAACTATGGCTACACCTTC
few	TRBV18	TRBJ1-1	-	CASSIQGENTEAFF	TGTGCCAGCTCAATACAGGGAGAGAACACTGAAGCTTTCTTT
-	TRBV5-1	TRBJ2-7	-	CASSVGAASYEQYF	TGCGCCAGCAGCGTGGGGGCTGCTTCCTACGAGCAGTACTTC
-	TRBV28	TRBJ2-2	-	CASSLEQGMNTGELFF	TGTGCCAGCAGTTTAGAGCAGGGCATGAACACCGGGGAGCTGTTTTTT
-	TRBV7-9	TRBJ1-5	TRBD1	CASSSTGTGFAHQHF	TGTGCCAGCAGCTCGACCGGGACAGGGTTTGCACACCAGCATTTT
-	TRBV5-6	TRBJ2-2	TRBD2	CASSTTTSGRGTGELFF	TGTGCCAGCAGCACGACGACTAGCGGGAGAGGGACCGGGGAGCTGTTTTTT
-	TRBV9	TRBJ2-7	-	CASSVEDRPYEQYF	TGTGCCAGCAGCGTAGAGGACAGACCCTACGAGCAGTACTTC
few	TRBV25-1	TRBJ1-1	TRBD1	CASKGQGNTEAFF	TGTGCCAGCAAGGGACAGGGGAACACTGAAGCTTTCTTT
-	TRBV29-1	TRBJ2-5	-	CSVDRLAEETQYF	TGCAGCGTTGATCGGCTAGCCGAAGAGACCCAGTACTTC
-	TRBV5-1	TRBJ1-4	TRBD1	CASRTGGIVEEKLFF	TGCGCCAGCAGGACAGGGGGGATAGTAGAAGAAAAACTGTTTTTT
-	TRBV6-4	TRBJ1-5	-	CASSLEGGQPQHF	TGTGCCAGCAGTCTCGAGGGTGGTCAGCCCCAGCATTTT
once	TRBV30	TRBJ1-1	-	CAWSVRGRAFF	TGTGCCTGGAGTGTGAGGGGGAGAGCTTTCTTT
-	TRBV7-2	TRBJ1-6	-	CASSLRGAGDNSPLHF	TGTGCCAGCAGCCTCAGGGGCGCGGGAGATAATTCACCCCTCCACTTT
few	TRBV6-5	TRBJ1-4	TRBD1	CAVRGTGVEKLFF	TGTGCCGTACGAGGGACAGGGGTTGAAAAACTGTTTTTT
-	TRBV30	TRBJ2-5	-	CAWSLSETQYF	TGTGCCTGGAGCCTATCGGAGACCCAGTACTTC
few	TRBV29-1	TRBJ1-3	-	CSVEFGLSGNTIYF	TGCAGCGTTGAATTCGGTCTCTCTGGAAACACCATATATTTT
-	TRBV11-2	TRBJ2-1	-	CASSLERTGRRFF	TGTGCCAGCAGCTTAGAGCGGACTGGGCGCCGGTTCTTC
-	TRBV30	TRBJ2-5	-	CAWGTSVQETQYF	TGTGCCTGGGGGACTTCTGTCCAAGAGACCCAGTACTTC
-	TRBV15	TRBJ1-5	-	CATSRGGTHDQPQHF	TGTGCCACCAGCAGGGGCGGGACCCATGATCAGCCCCAGCATTTT
-	TRBV7-6	TRBJ2-7	TRBD1	CASSYTGGGDEQYF	TGTGCCAGCAGCTATACAGGGGGCGGGGACGAGCAGTACTTC
-	TRBV6-1	TRBJ2-2	TRBD2	CASSVSSGRAGELFF	TGTGCCAGCAGTGTTTCTAGCGGGAGGGCCGGGGAGCTGTTTTTT
-	TRBV30	TRBJ2-7	TRBD2	CAWSKPASGRYEQYF	TGTGCCTGGAGTAAACCGGCAAGCGGGAGGTACGAGCAGTACTTC
-	TRBV7-9	TRBJ1-2	TRBD1	CASSDRSDRGNYGYTF	TGTGCCAGCAGCGACCGCTCTGACAGGGGCAACTATGGCTACACCTTC
-	TRBV27	TRBJ1-6	TRBD1	CATKGWGQGYSPLHF	TGTGCCACAAAAGGATGGGGACAGGGTTATTCACCCCTCCACTTT
-	TRBV20-1	TRBJ1-5	-	CSASQGSPQHF	TGCAGTGCTAGTCAGGGATCACCCCAGCATTTT
-	TRBV6-5	TRBJ1-1	-	CASNIQGIMNTEAFF	TGTGCCAGCAACATTCAGGGGATTATGAACACTGAAGCTTTCTTT